This passage covers 6 T cell receptor beta chains from one sample sequenced in a study of shared clonotypes between healthy human individuals. CD8 cells classed as naive were CD45RO-negative and positively selected for CCR7, excluding terminally differentiated effector memory CD45RA+ cells. TCRdb's table, derived via immunoSEQ multiplex PCR, lists solely in-frame clones and lacks some. The sample shows some 600,000 clones, approximately 96% of them seen only once. The source material was naive CD8+ T cells sorted from blood. The receptors originated from a woman aged 25 to 45 in good health.

The genes are TRBV21-1 and TRBJ1-2. TRBV21-1 is a known pseudogene. The CDR3 runs 15 residues. CDR3 nucleotides: TGTGCCAGCTGTTTGTGTTGGTCGGGAGTCTATTGCTACACCTTC. Translating gives CASCLCWSGVYCYTF.

The chain carries TRBV30 and TRBJ2-1; 9 positions match TRBD1. There are 15 residues in the CDR3. With 2 bases clipped from V and 8 bases from J, the junction kept 10 bases outside the gene matches. Germline CDR1 reads GTSNPN; CDR2 reads SVGIG (reference sequence). CDR3: CAWSRDRALRDEQFF. CDR3 coding DNA: TGTGCCTGGAGTCGGGACAGGGCCCTTCGGGATGAGCAGTTCTTC. The variable domain in full, with the rest retrieved from reference TRBV30 and TRBJ2-1, is SQTIHQWPATLVQPVGSPLSLECTVEGTSNPNLYWYRQAAGRGLQLLFYSVGIGQISSEVPQNLSASRPQDRQFILSSKKLLLSDSGFYLCAWSRDRALRDEQFFGPGTRLTVL.

This sequence joins TRBV28 and TRBJ1-4; the D is unclear. The V gene's germline CDR1 is MDHEN and CDR2 SYDVKM. The length of the CDR3 is 14 residues. The V end was cut by 3 bases, the J end by 4 bases, with 9 bases between. The DNA for the CDR3 is TGTGCCAGCAGTTTCGCAGTAATTAATGAAAAACTGTTTTTT. It encodes CASSFAVINEKLFF.

For the CDR3, the DNA is TGTGCCAGCAGTTTCTACAGGGGCTATGGCTACACCTTC. Translating gives CASSFYRGYGYTF. The V gene is TRBV28, the J gene TRBJ1-2; TRBD1 matches 7 bases. The CDR3 contains 13 residues. V lost 3 bases and J lost 4; bases outside the gene matches: 2. Germline V lookup: CDR1 MDHEN, CDR2 SYDVKM.

V is TRBV15 and J is TRBJ2-1; D is undetermined. V gave up 5 bases and J gave up 5 bases, with 7 bases separating them. The CDR3 totals 12 residues. Germline V gene sequence: CDR1 LNHNV, CDR2 YYDKDF (reference sequence). This CDR3 is CATSPRDNEQFF. CDR3 nucleotides: TGTGCCACCAGCCCCCGGGACAATGAGCAGTTCTTC.

This chain uses TRBV19 with TRBJ1-1, with 7 bases matching TRBD1. Germline V gene sequence: CDR1 LNHDA, CDR2 SQIVND (reference sequence). This CDR3 region has 15 residues. Germline trimming cut 6 bases from V and 1 base from J; bases unmatched to any gene: 8. This CDR3 reads CASRGRTGANTEAFF. In nucleotides, the CDR3 is TGTGCCAGTAGAGGTAGAACAGGGGCGAACACTGAAGCTTTCTTT. The full variable domain, in which reference TRBV19 and TRBJ1-1 provide the parts outside the CDR3, is DGGITQSPKYLFRKEGQNVTLSCEQNLNHDAMYWYRQDPGQGLRLIYYSQIVNDFQKGDIAEGYSVSREKKESFPLTVTSAQKNPTAFYLCASRGRTGANTEAFFGQGTRLTVV.